The source of this T cell receptor (beta chain) is a study of cytomegalovirus exposure and HLA in healthy donors. Primers: 60 Vbeta forward and 13 Jbeta reverse. Data came from immunoSEQ multiplex PCR; TCRdb stores just in-frame clones and leaves some out. The table records some 190,000 clones, around 78% of them present only once. The CDR3 consists of 13 residues. Germline CDR1 SGHAT, CDR2 FQNNGV. Trimming stripped 5 bases from V and 6 bases from J, with 14 bases between. The V gene is TRBV11-2, the J gene TRBJ2-7, with D tentatively TRBD2 (5 bases). The sequence was obtained from a man aged 18 to 30 in good health and CMV-seronegative. Sequences were obtained from PBMCs. The CDR3 DNA follows: TGTGCCAGCAGCCCCTCCCCGGGAACCGAGCAGTACTTC. As protein: CASSPSPGTEQYF.